What follows are 10 T cell receptor beta chains derived from one specimen sequenced in a study of regulatory T cells in long-lasting Graves disease. Arm-PCR with iRepertoire HTBI primers amplified the CDR3 regions for these TCR beta libraries. Via MiXCR, TCRdb re-called the multiplex PCR reads, giving one row per CDR3 protein. The sample consists of roughly 320,000 distinct CDR3 sequences, 16% of them appearing once. Stated time point: newly diagnosed GD, antithyroid drugs for less than 3 months. The TCR library was made from RNA extracted from PBMCs. The same data also contributed to another study, on T cells in Graves' hyperthyroidism and ophthalmopathy.

Sequenced material: peripheral blood mononuclear cells (PBMCs), taken at new diagnosis, from a patient treated with antithyroid drugs. These receptors came from a man aged 35 to 55 with Graves disease.

There are many counts of this clonotype. The V and J genes are TRBV24-1 and TRBJ1-5; D perhaps matches TRBD1 (5 bases). The germline gives CDR1 KGHDR, CDR2 SFDVKD. V was clipped by 5 bases and J by 5 bases, with 12 bases between them. This CDR3 is built from 14 residues. This CDR3 reads CATSAREGDQPQHF. For the CDR3, the DNA is TGTGCCACCAGTGCCAGGGAAGGAGATCAGCCCCAGCATTTT.

This clonotype was seen many times. The chain has TRBV7-8 and TRBJ1-2; 7 bases align to TRBD1. This CDR3 is 15 amino acids long. The germline V gene has CDR1 SGHVS and CDR2 FQNEAQ. V lost 2 bases and J lost 5; bases outside the gene matches: 8. The CDR3 nucleotides are TGTGCCAGCAGCTTAACAGGGGCCTCCGGGTATGGCTACACCTTC. Its protein is CASSLTGASGYGYTF.

This clonotype has only a few counts. This chain links TRBV30 with TRBJ1-6; D is ambiguous. Germline lookup yields CDR1 GTSNPN and CDR2 SVGIG (reference sequence). CDR3 length: 14 amino acids. Trimming stripped 2 bases from V and 5 bases from J, with 10 bases between. CDR3 sequence: CAWSFGRDNSPLHF. CDR3 coding DNA: TGTGCCTGGAGTTTTGGCAGAGATAATTCACCCCTCCACTTT.

This clonotype was picked up many times. V is TRBV7-3 and J is TRBJ2-7; 7 nucleotides align to TRBD1. Trimming removed 4 bases from V and 5 bases from J; junction bases left unmatched: 5. This CDR3 contains 13 residues. Germline CDR1 and CDR2: SGHTA and FQGTGA. CDR3 loop: CASSSTGVDEQYF. CDR3 coding DNA: TGTGCCAGCAGCTCCACAGGGGTTGACGAGCAGTACTTC.

The table lists this clonotype with a few counts. J is TRBJ2-1 and V is TRBV14, with 9 positions matching TRBD1. V lost 3 bases and J lost 2; bases outside the gene matches: 2. This CDR3 comprises 15 residues. Germline CDR1 SGHDN, CDR2 FVKESK. CDR3 amino acids: CASSHRQGAYNEQFF. For the CDR3, the DNA is TGTGCCAGCAGCCATAGACAGGGGGCCTACAATGAGCAGTTCTTC.

The chain recombines TRBV4-1 with TRBJ2-7, with D possibly TRBD1 on 6 matching bases. Trimming left V 3 bases short and J 7 bases short, with 19 bases between. Germline V gene sequence: CDR1 MGHRA, CDR2 YSYEKL. The CDR3 sequence is 15 residues long. CDR3 residues: CASSHPGHTNREQYF. The CDR3 DNA sequence: TGCGCCAGCAGCCATCCGGGACATACCAACAGGGAGCAGTACTTC.

This clonotype was detected ten times or more. The CDR3: CASSTRDGETQYF. For the CDR3, the DNA is TGTGCCAGTAGTACCCGGGACGGAGAGACCCAGTACTTC. The chain employs TRBV19 and TRBJ2-5; D assignment may be TRBD1 or TRBD2 (5 bases each). Trimming stripped 4 bases from V and 4 bases from J, with 10 bases between. Germline-derived CDR1 and CDR2 are LNHDA and SQIVND (reference sequence). The length of the CDR3 is 13 residues.

The V call is TRBV11-2, the J call TRBJ2-1, with TRBD2 identical over 16 bases. The CDR3 totals 15 residues. Trimming took 6 bases from V and 8 from J; bases not matched to a gene: 4. CDR1 is SGHAT and CDR2 is FQNNGV in the germline V gene. The CDR3 spells CASRGLAGGLDEQFF. CDR3 nucleotides: TGTGCCAGCAGGGGACTAGCGGGGGGGTTGGATGAGCAGTTCTTC.

This clonotype was seen repeatedly, ten times or more. This rearrangement joins TRBV12-3 or TRBV12-4 to TRBJ2-7, with D perhaps given as TRBD1 or TRBD2 (5 bases each). This CDR3 is built from 12 residues. Trimming took 5 bases from V and 7 from J, leaving 12 bases between them. The CDR3 nucleotides are TGTGCCAGCAGTAAGGGACGGTGGGAGCAGTACTTC. Translating it yields CASSKGRWEQYF.

A few counts support this clonotype. This chain connects TRBV28 to TRBJ1-6; possible D gene TRBD1, 5 bases. CDR1 and CDR2 from the germline V gene are MDHEN and SYDVKM. The ends were cut back, 2 bases at V and 4 bases at J, with 9 bases in the middle. The CDR3 runs to 15 residues. This CDR3 reads CASSLRDGYNSPLHF. CDR3 sequence (DNA): TGTGCCAGCAGTTTAAGGGACGGTTATAATTCACCCCTCCACTTT.